The rows below give T cell receptor beta chains drawn from one sample of a study of cytomegalovirus exposure and HLA in healthy donors. The table came from immunoSEQ multiplex PCR; TCRdb's copy has only in-frame clones and leaves some out. The table has over 130,000 clones, 75% to 85% seen once; the top ten hold approximately 3.7%. Sequencing input: PBMCs. The source is a human donor in good health. Both conserved end residues are part of each CDR3. The order of the fields is J gene, V gene, D gene, clone size, CDR3 protein, CDR3 DNA. D genes are given only for firm matches. Clone size is stated in some rows and not others, as once, few, many or a class when expanded.

TRBJ2-5 | TRBV6-1 | NA | NA | CASSGGPINSQYF | TGTGCCAGCAGTGGTGGCCCGATTAATTCCCAGTACTTC
TRBJ2-1 | TRBV19 | TRBD1 | NA | CATAGQVPQRQFF | TGTGCCACCGCGGGACAGGTCCCCCAGCGGCAGTTCTTC
TRBJ2-3 | TRBV28 | NA | few | CASRKRTGGATDTQYF | TGTGCCAGCAGAAAAAGAACAGGAGGGGCCACAGATACGCAGTATTTT
TRBJ1-1 | TRBV28 | TRBD1 | NA | CATDRGPNTEAFF | TGTGCCACCGACAGGGGTCCGAACACTGAAGCTTTCTTT
TRBJ2-1 | TRBV5-6 | TRBD2 | NA | CASSLVAGHNEQFF | TGTGCCAGCAGCTTGGTAGCGGGGCACAATGAGCAGTTCTTC
TRBJ1-2 | TRBV1 | NA | NA | CTSSQAGRYGSRTF | TGCACCAGCAGCCAAGCCGGCAGGTATGGTTCGCGCACCTTC
TRBJ2-7 | TRBV5-1 | NA | NA | CASSYDRFSEQYF | TGCGCCAGCAGTTATGACAGATTCTCCGAGCAGTACTTC
TRBJ2-1 | TRBV5-1 | NA | once | CASSLSGGPYNEQFF | TGCGCCAGCAGCTTGTCCGGGGGGCCCTACAATGAGCAGTTCTTC
TRBJ2-7 | TRBV7-2 | NA | NA | CASGLGEQYF | TGTGCCAGTGGGCTTGGGGAGCAGTACTTC
TRBJ2-1 | TRBV7-9 | NA | NA | CASSPGNEQFF | TGTGCCAGCAGCCCCGGCAATGAGCAGTTCTTC
TRBJ2-5 | TRBV7-9 | NA | NA | CASSLGATAGQETQYF | TGTGCCAGCAGCTTAGGGGCCACAGCGGGCCAAGAGACCCAGTACTTC
TRBJ1-1 | TRBV6-5 | NA | few | CASRKRGTEAFF | TGTGCCAGCCGAAAAAGGGGCACTGAAGCTTTCTTT
TRBJ2-7 | TRBV6-5 | TRBD1 | once | CASSYRGTSSYEQYF | TGTGCCAGCAGCTACAGGGGGACGAGCTCCTACGAGCAGTACTTC
TRBJ2-7 | TRBV7-2 | TRBD2 | NA | CASSLVASGHDSSYEQYF | TGTGCCAGCAGCTTGGTGGCTAGCGGGCATGATAGCTCCTACGAGCAGTACTTC
TRBJ2-5 | TRBV5-1 | TRBD2 | NA | CASSPGGAWETQYF | TGCGCCAGCAGCCCCGGGGGGGCCTGGGAGACCCAGTACTTC
TRBJ2-7 | TRBV10-1 | NA | NA | CASSDYRAEQYF | TGCGCCAGCAGTGATTACAGGGCCGAGCAGTACTTC
TRBJ1-1 | TRBV6-1 | NA | few | CASSALTGNTEAFF | TGTGCCAGCAGTGCACTGACAGGGAACACTGAAGCTTTCTTT
TRBJ1-4 | TRBV27 | TRBD1 | NA | CASSPLRDSYNEKLFF | TGTGCCAGCAGTCCCCTCCGGGACAGTTATAATGAAAAACTGTTTTTT
TRBJ1-2 | TRBV27 | NA | NA | CASSQTAGVGYTF | TGTGCCAGCAGTCAAACCGCAGGGGTTGGCTACACCTTC
TRBJ1-5 | TRBV30 | NA | NA | CAGATGGNQPQHF | TGTGCCGGAGCAACGGGGGGTAATCAGCCCCAGCATTTT
TRBJ2-3 | TRBV25-1 | TRBD1 | few | CASSNSDRVGDTQYF | TGTGCCAGCAGTAATTCCGACAGGGTCGGAGATACGCAGTATTTT
TRBJ2-5 | TRBV7-7 | TRBD2 | NA | CASSLQRGGQETQYF | TGTGCCAGCAGCTTACAGCGGGGGGGGCAAGAGACCCAGTACTTC
TRBJ2-7 | TRBV5-1 | TRBD2 | few | CASSLSDRAGGFEQYF | TGCGCCAGCAGCTTGTCGGACCGAGCGGGGGGGTTCGAGCAGTACTTC